The clone carrying this T cell receptor (beta chain) was seen only a few times. As yet, its antigen is unknown. TCRdb itself ran the 5' RACE reads through MiXCR, one entry per CDR3 protein. The sample contains roughly 670,000 distinct CDR3 sequences, 19% of which appear only once. The sample belongs to a study of CD8 T cells in ankylosing spondylitis. Notes on the study in general: A motif of eight highly homologous TCR beta variants was seen as apparently characteristic of ankylosing spondylitis blood.

There are 13 residues in the CDR3. Germline CDR1 and CDR2: SGHTA and FQGNSA. The V and J ends lost 7 bases and 1 base respectively, with 10 bases between them. The specimen sequenced was blood, either unsorted or a sorted T cell fraction (not recorded which). This receptor was obtained from a male donor with ankylosing spondylitis. The chain combines TRBV7-2 with TRBJ2-5; D is unclear. The CDR3 protein is CASNPFGQETQYF. DNA for the CDR3: TGTGCCAGCAACCCATTTGGCCAAGAGACCCAGTACTTC.